These 5 T cell receptor beta chains share one sample of origin, sequenced in a study of OX40 agonist ivuxolimab in advanced cancers. TCRdb's table, derived via immunoSEQ multiplex PCR, lists solely in-frame clones and lacks some. The sample carries 60,000 to 65,000 clones, 89% recorded once. Material: CD4+ or CD8+ T cells sorted from blood, obtained in a trial of the OX40 agonist ivuxolimab. The receptors derive from an adult with an advanced solid tumor such as melanoma, head and neck, liver or kidney cancer.

The J gene is TRBJ2-1, the V gene TRBV2; D remains unclear. Germline V CDR1 and CDR2: SNHLY, FYNNEI. Trimming left V 3 bases short and J 7 bases short, with 1 base between. The CDR3 is made up of 10 amino acids. The CDR3, as DNA: TGTGCCAGCAGTGAGAATGAGCAGTTCTTC. Its translation is CASSENEQFF.

The chain employs TRBV6-6 and TRBJ2-7, with D unresolved. There are 13 residues in the CDR3. Germline V lookup: CDR1 MNHNY, CDR2 SVGAGI (reference sequence). Trimming took 6 bases from V and 0 from J, leaving 9 bases between them. The chain's CDR3 is CASSPSDSYEQYF. The DNA for the CDR3 is TGTGCCAGCAGCCCGTCGGACTCCTACGAGCAGTACTTC.

This chain links TRBV7-6 with TRBJ1-4; D ambiguous. The CDR3 spans 16 residues. Germline CDR1 is SGHVS and CDR2 is FNYEAQ. V was pared by 5 bases and J by 5 bases, with 18 bases between. The CDR3 loop reads CASSQTVGRRNEKLFF. The CDR3 coding sequence is TGTGCCAGCAGCCAGACGGTGGGCAGGCGGAATGAAAAACTGTTTTTT.

CDR3 DNA: TGTGCCAGCAGTCCCGGACCAGAGACCCAGTACTTC. Translated: CASSPGPETQYF. This sequence joins TRBV7-9 and TRBJ2-5, with no clear D. This CDR3 is built from 12 residues. Germline values: CDR1 SEHNR, CDR2 FQNEAQ (reference sequence). The V end was cut by 6 bases, the J end by 4 bases, with 9 bases between.

This clone came up once. This chain uses TRBV7-8 with TRBJ2-1, with a weak D call TRBD2 (6 bases). Trimming took 1 base from V and 10 from J, leaving 14 bases between them. The CDR3 length is 14 residues. Germline CDR1 reads SGHVS; CDR2 reads FQNEAQ. CDR3 in amino acids: CASSLVPGSGEQFF. The CDR3 DNA sequence: TGTGCCAGCAGCTTAGTCCCCGGCAGCGGGGAGCAGTTCTTC.